Below are 13 T cell receptor beta chains sequenced from a single sample in a study of T cell changes during pregnancy in multiple sclerosis. Using immunoSEQ multiplex PCR, the repertoire was profiled, and TCRdb retains in-frame clones only, with some absent. Among tens of thousands of clones listed, approximately 90% were seen once. The sample here was peripheral blood, taken before pregnancy. The receptors shown here come from a female donor with multiple sclerosis, enrolled in a pregnancy study.

The chain carries TRBV11-2 and TRBJ1-1; no firm D call. CDR3 length equals 11 residues. V lost 1 base and J 8 bases, leaving 5 bases between the germline ends. CDR1 and CDR2 from the germline V gene are SGHAT and FQNNGV. For the CDR3, the DNA is TGTGCCAGCAGCTTAGGAGAGGAAGCTTTCTTT. It encodes CASSLGEEAFF.

The chain is built from TRBV6-1 and TRBJ1-2; 7 positions match TRBD1. The CDR3 is 15 residues long. Germline V CDR1 and CDR2: MNHNS, SASEGT. Trimming cost V 7 bases and J 4 bases; bases outside gene matches: 12. This CDR3 is CASTQTGTYSYGYTF. The CDR3 DNA is TGTGCCAGCACTCAGACAGGGACGTACAGCTATGGCTACACCTTC.

This chain connects TRBV5-4 to TRBJ1-1; D is perhaps TRBD1 (6 bases). The CDR3 spans 15 residues. V was pared by 1 base and J by 7 bases, with 17 bases between. Germline loops: CDR1 SGHNT, CDR2 YYREEE (reference sequence). CDR3 sequence reads: CASSLKRAGVGEAFF. The CDR3 coding sequence is TGTGCCAGCAGCTTGAAGAGGGCAGGGGTGGGTGAAGCTTTCTTT.

The chain recombines TRBV6-1 with TRBJ2-1, with 9 bases identical to TRBD2. Germline V gene data show CDR1 as MNHNS and CDR2 as SASEGT. The length of the CDR3 is 15 residues. The V and J ends lost 4 bases and 3 bases, in that order; junction bases with no gene match: 4. DNA of the CDR3: TGTGCCAGCAGTGGACTAGCGGAGCTCTACAATGAGCAGTTCTTC. It codes for CASSGLAELYNEQFF.

The chain is built from TRBV9 and TRBJ1-2; 8 bases align to TRBD1. V was clipped by 0 bases and J by 4 bases; unmatched bases: 5. The CDR3 is made up of 15 amino acids. The germline V gene has CDR1 SGDLS and CDR2 YYNGEE. The CDR3 loop is CASSVGAGGSYGYTF. The DNA of the CDR3 is TGTGCCAGCAGCGTAGGGGCAGGGGGCAGCTATGGCTACACCTTC.

V and J are TRBV28 and TRBJ2-7; 8 bases agree with TRBD2. This CDR3 is 15 amino acids long. CDR1 MDHEN and CDR2 SYDVKM come from the germline V gene. The junction had 7 bases not matched to a gene; V was cut back by 2 bases and J by 4 bases. This CDR3 reads CASSLISGTTYEQYF. CDR3 coding DNA: TGTGCCAGCAGTTTAATTAGCGGGACCACATACGAGCAGTACTTC.

The CDR3 here is CASSLSLPGGVSGNTIYF. CDR3 DNA sequence: TGTGCCAGTAGTTTGAGTCTCCCCGGAGGCGTTTCTGGAAACACCATATATTTT. This sequence joins TRBV19 and TRBJ1-3, with D hard to call. CDR1 is LNHDA and CDR2 is SQIVND in the germline V gene (reference sequence). V lost 5 bases, J lost 1 base, and 21 bases lay in between. The CDR3 consists of 18 residues.

The rearrangement uses TRBV28 and TRBJ1-1; D is unresolved. Germline CDR1 reads MDHEN; CDR2 reads SYDVKM. The CDR3 is 13 amino acids. Between the trimmed V and J ends, which lost 5 bases and 2 bases, there was a span of 9 bases. The chain's CDR3 is CASSQPYNTEAFF. In DNA, the CDR3 is TGTGCCAGCAGTCAACCCTACAACACTGAAGCTTTCTTT.

This clone was detected only once. The chain links TRBV29-1 to TRBJ2-1, with TRBD1 as a possible D gene (5 bases). Germline values: CDR1 SQVTM, CDR2 ANQGSEA. This CDR3 is 12 amino acids long. Trimming took 7 bases from V and 7 from J, leaving 14 bases between them. CDR3 bases: TGCAGCGGTGGCAGGGCTGGGAATGAGCAGTTCTTC. Its protein is CSGGRAGNEQFF.

The chain links TRBV11-2 to TRBJ2-5, with 11 bases fitting TRBD2. This CDR3 contains 16 residues. V gave up 4 bases and J gave up 5 bases; unmatched junction bases: 9. CDR1 SGHAT and CDR2 FQNNGV come from the germline V gene. The CDR3 protein is CASSSLSGGARETQYF. The CDR3 coding sequence is TGTGCCAGCAGCTCCCTTAGCGGGGGGGCCAGGGAGACCCAGTACTTC.

The CDR3 spells CASSWDRMNTEAFF. The CDR3 bases are TGCGCCAGCAGTTGGGACAGGATGAACACTGAAGCTTTCTTT. The chain combines TRBV5-1 with TRBJ1-1, with TRBD1 matching over 8 bases. There are 14 residues in the CDR3. Germline CDR1 is SGHRS and CDR2 is YFSETQ. J was trimmed by 0 bases and V by 5 bases; bases with no gene match: 3. Full variable domain (missing parts from reference TRBV5-1 and TRBJ1-1): KAGVTQTPRYLIKTRGQQVTLSCSPISGHRSVSWYQQTPGQGLQFLFEYFSETQRNKGNFPGRFSGRQFSNSRSEMNVSTLELGDSALYLCASSWDRMNTEAFFGQGTRLTVV.

For the CDR3, the DNA is TGCAGCGTTTGGCAGAACTATGGCTACACCTTC. Encoded protein: CSVWQNYGYTF. The gene calls are TRBV29-1 and TRBJ1-2, with D unclear. The germline gives CDR1 SQVTM, CDR2 ANQGSEA. The CDR3 contains 11 residues. The ends were cut back, 5 bases at V and 2 bases at J, with 6 bases in the middle.

The chain couples TRBV30 to TRBJ1-3, with D perhaps matching TRBD1 (6 bases). V dropped 0 bases and J dropped 2 bases, with 8 bases sitting between them. CDR3 length: 14 residues. Germline lookup yields CDR1 GTSNPN and CDR2 SVGIG (reference sequence). The CDR3 here is CAWSVHRAGNTIYF. The CDR3 DNA reads TGTGCCTGGAGTGTACACAGGGCTGGAAACACCATATATTTT.